Sequencing of this T cell receptor beta chain was carried out in a study of T-cell reconstitution after alpha-beta-depleted transplantation in children. It was with unique molecular identifiers that the TCRbeta library was prepared. TCRdb ran MiXCR on the PCR reads and lists one entry per CDR3 protein. The sample comprises approximately 640,000 distinct CDR3 sequences, about 15% of which are singletons, and approximately 1.1% rests with the top ten. In this sample, this clonotype turned up many times. V shed 4 bases, J shed 4 bases, and the junction held 8 bases outside the gene matches. From germline, CDR1 is SGHRS and CDR2 YFSETQ. The CDR3 has 14 residues.

The starting material was PBMCs from the stem cell graft donor, obtained from the stem cell graft. The source of this sequence is a human donor who donated a stem cell graft to a child with acute myeloid leukemia. V usage is TRBV5-1 and J usage is TRBJ2-7, with 7 bases aligning to TRBD1. The CDR3 DNA is TGCGCCAGCAGCGAAGGGACAGCGGAATACGAGCAGTACTTC. It yields the protein CASSEGTAEYEQYF.